The rows below give T cell receptor beta chains drawn from one sample of a study of blood T cell repertoires in COVID-19. Sequenced by immunoSEQ multiplex PCR; TCRdb stores in-frame clones only, minus some. This repertoire shows 200,000 or so clones, around 86% found once; its top ten account for about 3%. Sequences were obtained from peripheral blood. These receptors were taken from a man between 60 and 70 years old with acute or convalescent COVID-19. Each CDR3 is given with its conserved first and last residue. A D gene is named only where the DNA matches it firmly. Rows give clone size only sometimes, using once, few, many, or a class for an expanded clone.

V gene	D gene	clone size	J gene	CDR3 protein	CDR3 DNA
TRBV4-2	.	once	TRBJ1-1	CASSRGGGANTEAFF	TGTGCCAGCAGCCGGGGGGGCGGAGCGAACACTGAAGCTTTCTTT
TRBV28	.	.	TRBJ1-5	CASSLFIRENQPQHF	TGTGCCAGCAGTTTATTTATCCGGGAGAATCAGCCCCAGCATTTT
TRBV6-5	.	few	TRBJ1-2	CASSSGGIHYGYTF	TGTGCCAGCAGTTCGGGGGGAATCCATTATGGCTACACCTTC
TRBV18	.	.	TRBJ2-7	CASSPARALAYEQYF	TGTGCCAGCTCACCCGCCAGGGCCTTAGCCTACGAGCAGTACTTC
TRBV5-1	.	.	TRBJ1-1	CASSFGAGNSEAFF	TGCGCCAGCAGTTTTGGTGCCGGGAACAGTGAAGCTTTCTTT
TRBV6-5	TRBD2	.	TRBJ2-7	CASSPSGGGYEQYF	TGTGCCAGCAGTCCGAGCGGGGGCGGCTACGAGCAGTACTTC
TRBV30	TRBD1	.	TRBJ2-7	CAWQGQREQYF	TGTGCCTGGCAGGGACAGCGGGAGCAGTACTTC
TRBV12-5	TRBD1	.	TRBJ2-2	CASGFATGHPPNTGELFF	TGTGCTAGTGGTTTTGCGACAGGGCACCCTCCGAACACCGGGGAGCTGTTTTTT
TRBV6-2/TRBV6-3	TRBD1	.	TRBJ2-1	CASSSRTGYNEQFF	TGTGCCAGCAGTTCCCGGACAGGGTACAATGAGCAGTTCTTC
TRBV28	.	.	TRBJ1-3	CASSLGGGLSGNTIYF	TGTGCCAGCAGTTTAGGCGGGGGGCTCTCTGGAAACACCATATATTTT
TRBV15	.	few	TRBJ1-3	CATSRAGADTIYF	TGTGCCACCAGCAGAGCAGGGGCGGACACCATATATTTT
TRBV9	TRBD1	.	TRBJ2-7	CASSLTGTGPSGQYF	TGTGCCAGCAGCCTCACGGGGACAGGCCCCTCGGGGCAGTACTTC
TRBV6-2/TRBV6-3	TRBD2	.	TRBJ2-2	CASSAGGLALRTGELFF	TGTGCCAGCAGCGCGGGGGGACTAGCACTTCGGACCGGGGAGCTGTTTTTT
TRBV9	.	.	TRBJ2-2	CASNIHRDTGELFF	TGTGCCAGCAACATACACCGGGACACCGGGGAGCTGTTTTTT
TRBV19	.	.	TRBJ2-1	CASLDSRSYNEQFF	TGTGCCAGCCTCGACAGTCGCTCCTACAATGAGCAGTTCTTC
TRBV6-6	TRBD1	once	TRBJ2-7	CASSYRQGADEQYF	TGTGCCAGCAGTTACCGACAGGGAGCAGACGAGCAGTACTTC
TRBV15	.	.	TRBJ1-2	CATSSGQNNYGYTF	TGTGCCACCAGCAGTGGACAGAACAACTATGGCTACACCTTC
TRBV6-5	.	.	TRBJ1-2	CASRGTGYYGYTF	TGTGCCAGCAGGGGTACAGGGTACTATGGCTACACCTTC
TRBV7-3	.	.	TRBJ2-6	CASSPTAAPYPGANVLTF	TGTGCCAGCAGCCCCACTGCGGCGCCGTACCCTGGGGCCAACGTCCTGACTTTC
TRBV12-5	TRBD2	.	TRBJ2-3	CASGLGATSGADTQYF	TGTGCTAGTGGTTTGGGTGCGACTAGCGGGGCAGATACGCAGTATTTT
TRBV9	TRBD2	.	TRBJ2-3	CASSVEAGGPPDTQYF	TGTGCCAGCAGCGTAGAAGCGGGGGGGCCCCCAGATACGCAGTATTTT
TRBV28	TRBD1	.	TRBJ1-3	CASSQIRPGQGVGNTIYF	TGTGCCAGCAGCCAGATAAGACCGGGACAGGGTGTTGGAAACACCATATATTTT
TRBV6-5	TRBD1	.	TRBJ2-7	CASSSDRAPYEQYF	TGTGCCAGCAGTTCGGACAGGGCCCCCTACGAGCAGTACTTC
TRBV7-9	TRBD1	.	TRBJ2-7	CASSLVGQGKNEQYF	TGTGCCAGCAGCTTAGTGGGACAGGGGAAGAACGAGCAGTACTTC
TRBV5-1	TRBD1	.	TRBJ1-3	CASSLAGTARPYF	TGCGCCAGCAGCTTGGCTGGGACAGCCCGCCCCTATTTT
TRBV21-1	.	.	TRBJ2-3	CASSKVRDREDTQYF	TGTGCCAGCAGCAAGGTGCGGGACAGGGAGGATACGCAGTATTTT
TRBV7-8	TRBD1	.	TRBJ2-7	CASSLRTGGVGYEQYF	TGTGCCAGCAGCCTTCGGACAGGGGGAGTTGGGTACGAGCAGTACTTC
TRBV6-5	TRBD2	.	TRBJ2-7	CASSSGLASDEQYF	TGTGCCAGCAGTTCGGGACTAGCATCTGATGAGCAGTACTTC
TRBV4-3	TRBD1	.	TRBJ2-7	CASSLGTGEREQYF	TGCGCCAGCAGCTTGGGAACAGGGGAGCGCGAGCAGTACTTC
TRBV4-2	.	.	TRBJ2-6	CASSQGIQGTHSGANVLTF	TGTGCCAGCAGCCAAGGAATACAGGGGACTCACTCTGGGGCCAACGTCCTGACTTTC
TRBV5-5	TRBD2	.	TRBJ2-2	CASTISGVNTGELFF	TGTGCCAGCACCATTAGCGGGGTGAACACCGGGGAGCTGTTTTTT
TRBV28	.	.	TRBJ2-7	CASLEGSVPEQYF	TGTGCCAGCCTCGAGGGAAGTGTTCCCGAGCAGTACTTC
TRBV2	.	.	TRBJ1-4	CASSEGSGIIGEKLFF	TGTGCCAGCAGTGAAGGTTCGGGGATCATAGGGGAAAAACTGTTTTTT
TRBV4-3	TRBD1	.	TRBJ2-3	CASSQNRGDTDTQYF	TGCGCCAGCAGCCAAAACAGGGGGGACACAGATACGCAGTATTTT
TRBV16	.	.	TRBJ2-1	CASSQLSPDNEQFF	TGTGCCAGCAGCCAACTCTCCCCGGACAATGAGCAGTTCTTC
TRBV19	.	.	TRBJ2-1	CASSISAGRNNEQFF	TGTGCCAGTAGTATCTCCGCGGGAAGGAACAATGAGCAGTTCTTC
TRBV5-1	.	.	TRBJ2-4	CASSLIGGDAKNIQYF	TGCGCCAGCAGCTTGATAGGGGGTGATGCCAAAAACATTCAGTACTTC
TRBV10-2	TRBD1	.	TRBJ1-6	CASTWTGYNSPLHF	TGCGCCAGCACCTGGACAGGGTATAATTCACCCCTCCACTTT
TRBV3-1/TRBV3-2	.	.	TRBJ1-2	CASSPGGASNYGYTF	TGTGCCAGCAGCCCCGGGGGGGCCTCTAACTATGGCTACACCTTC
TRBV6-6	.	.	TRBJ1-5	CASSITVSISNQPQHF	TGTGCCAGCAGTATAACAGTTTCCATTAGCAATCAGCCCCAGCATTTT
TRBV19	TRBD1	.	TRBJ2-7	CASPGTGAYEQYF	TGTGCCAGCCCCGGGACAGGAGCCTACGAGCAGTACTTC
TRBV30	TRBD2	.	TRBJ2-7	CAWSGEASGTYEQYF	TGTGCCTGGAGTGGAGAGGCTAGCGGAACCTACGAGCAGTACTTC
TRBV5-4	TRBD1	.	TRBJ1-2	CASSALTGTDYGYTF	TGTGCCAGCAGCGCATTGACAGGGACCGACTATGGCTACACCTTC
TRBV3-1/TRBV3-2	.	few	TRBJ1-2	CASSHGQYDGYTF	TGTGCCAGCAGCCACGGACAGTATGATGGCTACACCTTC
TRBV7-2	.	.	TRBJ2-7	CASSLDLPRGEQYF	TGTGCCAGCAGCTTAGATCTCCCGAGGGGGGAGCAGTACTTC
TRBV27	TRBD1	.	TRBJ2-1	CASSQRTGRSNEQFF	TGTGCCAGCAGTCAACGGACAGGGAGGAGCAATGAGCAGTTCTTC
TRBV6-5	.	.	TRBJ1-1	CASSSPRAALNTEAFF	TGTGCCAGCAGTTCCCCCAGGGCGGCTCTGAACACTGAAGCTTTCTTT
TRBV5-1	.	.	TRBJ2-1	CASSLDSFNNEQFF	TGCGCCAGCAGCTTGGACAGCTTTAACAATGAGCAGTTCTTC
TRBV29-1	.	.	TRBJ1-2	CSGKDRYGYTF	TGCAGCGGCAAGGACAGATATGGCTACACCTTC
TRBV19	.	once	TRBJ1-1	CASSPFEPTVNTEAFF	TGTGCCAGTAGCCCTTTTGAGCCGACAGTAAACACTGAAGCTTTCTTT